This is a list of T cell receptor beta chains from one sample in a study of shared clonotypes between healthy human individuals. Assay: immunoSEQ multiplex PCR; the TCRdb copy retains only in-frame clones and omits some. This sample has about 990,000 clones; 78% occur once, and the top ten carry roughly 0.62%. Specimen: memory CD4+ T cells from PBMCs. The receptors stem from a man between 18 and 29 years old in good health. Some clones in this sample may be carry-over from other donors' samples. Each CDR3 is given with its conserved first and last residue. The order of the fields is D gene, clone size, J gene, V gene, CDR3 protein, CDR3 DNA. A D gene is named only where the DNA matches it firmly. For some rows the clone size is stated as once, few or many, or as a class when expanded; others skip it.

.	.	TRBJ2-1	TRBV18	CASSPTALAGGDEQFF	TGTGCCAGCTCACCAACGGCTCTTGCCGGAGGGGATGAGCAGTTCTTC
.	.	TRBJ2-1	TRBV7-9	CASSLWGGPLHNEQFF	TGTGCCAGCAGCTTATGGGGAGGCCCTCTTCACAATGAGCAGTTCTTC
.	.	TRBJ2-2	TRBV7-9	CASSLISGANTGELFF	TGTGCCAGCAGCTTGATTAGCGGTGCGAACACCGGGGAGCTGTTTTTT
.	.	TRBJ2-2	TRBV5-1	CASSIRTSSGELFF	TGCGCCAGCAGCATCCGAACTAGTTCCGGGGAGCTGTTTTTT
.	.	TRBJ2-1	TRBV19	CASSTNRGRRAGGSYNEQFF	TGTGCCAGTAGTACCAACAGGGGGCGCCGAGCGGGAGGGTCCTACAATGAGCAGTTCTTC
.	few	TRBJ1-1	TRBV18	CASSPPGGEKAFF	TGTGCCAGCTCACCACCGGGAGGGGAGAAAGCTTTCTTT
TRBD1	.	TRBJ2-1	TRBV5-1	CASSLTGDGSYNEQFF	TGCGCCAGCAGCTTGACAGGGGACGGCTCCTACAATGAGCAGTTCTTC
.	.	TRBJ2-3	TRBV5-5	CASSLAGSTDTQYF	TGTGCCAGCAGCTTGGCCGGTAGCACAGATACGCAGTATTTT
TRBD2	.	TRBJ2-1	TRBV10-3	CAIGEGTRLVNEQFF	TGTGCCATCGGTGAAGGGACTAGACTAGTTAATGAGCAGTTCTTC
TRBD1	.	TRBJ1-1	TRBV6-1	CASTFRQGTEAFF	TGTGCCAGCACTTTCCGACAGGGCACTGAAGCTTTCTTT
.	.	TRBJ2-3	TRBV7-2	CASSLDGGSDTQYF	TGTGCCAGCAGCTTAGATGGCGGGTCAGATACGCAGTATTTT
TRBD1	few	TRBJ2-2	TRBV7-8	CASSLGQIANTGELFF	TGTGCCAGCAGTCTGGGACAGATCGCGAACACCGGGGAGCTGTTTTTT
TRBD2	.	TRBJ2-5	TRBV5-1	CASSPAGVWETQYF	TGCGCCAGCAGCCCAGCGGGAGTGTGGGAGACCCAGTACTTC
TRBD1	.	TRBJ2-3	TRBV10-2	CATGTGRDTQYF	TGCGCCACCGGGACAGGGCGAGATACGCAGTATTTT
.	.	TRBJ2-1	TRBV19	CASSIGGEQFF	TGTGCCAGTAGTATAGGGGGGGAGCAGTTCTTC
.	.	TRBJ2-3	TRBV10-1	CASSESGRPDTQYF	TGCGCCAGCAGTGAGTCGGGGAGGCCAGATACGCAGTATTTT
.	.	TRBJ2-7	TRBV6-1	CASSETHGRSYEQYF	TGTGCCAGCAGTGAAACCCACGGCCGATCCTACGAGCAGTACTTC
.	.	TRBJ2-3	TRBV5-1	CASSLADTQYF	TGCGCCAGCAGCTTGGCCGATACGCAGTATTTT
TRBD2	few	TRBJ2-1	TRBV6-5	CASSHRLAGVDEQFF	TGTGCCAGCAGCCATCGACTAGCGGGAGTCGATGAGCAGTTCTTC
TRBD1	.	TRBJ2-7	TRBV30	CAWSDGVRGKYF	TGTGCCTGGAGCGACGGGGTCAGGGGGAAGTACTTC
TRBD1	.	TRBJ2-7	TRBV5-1	CASSLSGTGLPSAYEQYF	TGCGCCAGCAGCTTGAGCGGGACAGGGTTACCAAGCGCCTACGAGCAGTACTTC
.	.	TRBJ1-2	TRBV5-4	CASSLAPGRYGYTF	TGTGCCAGCAGCTTGGCCCCGGGACGGTATGGCTACACCTTC
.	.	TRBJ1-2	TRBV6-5	CASTDFPGNYGYTF	TGTGCCAGCACCGATTTCCCCGGGAACTATGGCTACACCTTC
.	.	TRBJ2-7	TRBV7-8	CASSPDGSYEQYF	TGTGCCAGCAGCCCGGACGGGTCCTACGAGCAGTACTTC
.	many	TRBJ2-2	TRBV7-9	CASSFLFSGELFF	TGTGCCAGCAGCTTTTTATTCTCCGGGGAGCTGTTTTTT
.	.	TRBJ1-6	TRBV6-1	CASSAGPYNSPLHF	TGTGCCAGCAGCGCCGGGCCGTATAATTCACCCCTCCACTTT
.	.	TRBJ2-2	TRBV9	CASTGTSNTGELFF	TGTGCCAGCACCGGGACATCGAACACCGGGGAGCTGTTTTTT
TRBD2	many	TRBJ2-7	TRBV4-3	CASSQDPVPLAGDSYEQYF	TGCGCCAGCAGCCAAGATCCCGTTCCACTAGCGGGAGATTCCTACGAGCAGTACTTC
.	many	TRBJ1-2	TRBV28	CASIAPQDPSYGYTF	TGTGCCAGCATCGCCCCCCAGGACCCCTCCTATGGCTACACCTTC
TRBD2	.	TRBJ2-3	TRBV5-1	CASSLAVGRNTDTQYF	TGCGCCAGCAGCTTGGCCGTCGGGAGGAACACAGATACGCAGTATTTT
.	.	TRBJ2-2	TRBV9	CASSVGQSSPGELFF	TGTGCCAGCAGCGTAGGGCAGTCTTCTCCCGGGGAGCTGTTTTTT
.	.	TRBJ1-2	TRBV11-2	CASSLVGRNYGYTF	TGTGCCAGCAGCTTAGTGGGGAGAAACTATGGCTACACCTTC
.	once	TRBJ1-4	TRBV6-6	CASGGQANEKLFF	TGTGCCAGCGGCGGGCAGGCTAATGAAAAACTGTTTTTT
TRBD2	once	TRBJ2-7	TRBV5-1	CASSWAGTNYEQYF	TGCGCCAGCAGCTGGGCCGGGACTAACTACGAGCAGTACTTC
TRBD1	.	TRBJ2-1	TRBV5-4	CASSLSLGQAYNEQFF	TGTGCCAGCAGCTTGAGCTTGGGACAGGCGTACAATGAGCAGTTCTTC
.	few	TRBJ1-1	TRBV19	CASSIGGVEAFF	TGTGCCAGTAGTATAGGTGGAGTTGAAGCTTTCTTT
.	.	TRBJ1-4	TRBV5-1	CASSFGGSINEKLFF	TGCGCCAGCAGCTTCGGTGGGTCGATTAATGAAAAACTGTTTTTT
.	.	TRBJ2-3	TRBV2	CASRPAATDTQYF	TGTGCCAGCAGGCCCGCGGCCACAGATACGCAGTATTTT
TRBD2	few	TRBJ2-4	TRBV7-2	CASSFGSGGVAKNIQYF	TGTGCCAGCAGCTTTGGGAGCGGGGGGGTAGCCAAAAACATTCAGTACTTC
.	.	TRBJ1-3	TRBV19	CASSTMTAWSSGNTIYF	TGTGCCAGTAGTACAATGACAGCCTGGAGCTCTGGAAACACCATATATTTT
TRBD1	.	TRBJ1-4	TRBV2	CASSEGTGGNEKLFF	TGTGCCAGCAGTGAAGGAACAGGGGGTAATGAAAAACTGTTTTTT